The rows below give T cell receptor beta chains drawn from one sample of a study of cytomegalovirus exposure and HLA in healthy donors. Sequenced by immunoSEQ multiplex PCR; TCRdb stores in-frame clones only, minus some. The repertoire holds over 150,000 clones, with more than 70% as singletons. The sequenced sample consisted of PBMCs. The receptor set was obtained from a man aged 60-69 years in good health and CMV-seronegative. Both conserved end residues are trimmed from each CDR3. D genes are given only for firm matches.

J gene,V gene,D gene,CDR3 protein
TRBJ2-7,TRBV15,-,ATSRDLPWTAYEQY
TRBJ1-2,TRBV7-2,TRBD1,ASSQGQGGGYT
-,TRBV5-1,TRBD1,ASSLGTGYEQY
TRBJ2-7,TRBV27,TRBD2,ASSSPGLTGPEY
TRBJ2-7,TRBV27,TRBD2,ASSLEGGGYEQY
TRBJ2-7,TRBV6-1,TRBD1,ASEGQGLNDEQY
TRBJ1-2,TRBV28,-,ASSLTGSYGYT
TRBJ2-2,TRBV5-1,-,ASSFAGIPGELF
TRBJ2-7,TRBV5-1,TRBD1,ASSFDGTGYEQY
TRBJ2-7,TRBV10-3,-,AISGGGLPYEQY
TRBJ1-2,TRBV4-2,-,ASSQDVRSDYGYT
TRBJ1-2,TRBV2,-,ASSEGGPSYGYT
TRBJ1-3,TRBV11-2,-,ASRLYSENTIY
TRBJ2-3,TRBV29-1,TRBD2,SVGGTITDTQY
TRBJ1-2,TRBV6-1,TRBD1,ASTVTGSSRYGYT
TRBJ2-1,TRBV7-2,-,ASSWALGIEQF
TRBJ2-1,TRBV7-2,TRBD1,ASSPQRQGSYNEQF
TRBJ1-2,TRBV28,TRBD1,ASSPGTGESYGYT
TRBJ2-4,TRBV7-2,-,ASSSDRTKNIQY
TRBJ2-7,TRBV7-2,-,ASSFSGSYEQY
TRBJ2-2,TRBV7-9,TRBD1,ASSGQAPNTGELF
TRBJ2-3,TRBV5-4,-,ASSTGTRSDTQY
TRBJ1-5,TRBV28,TRBD1,ASSLPGQGGQPQH
TRBJ2-5,TRBV18,-,ASSPPSQGGETQY
TRBJ2-3,TRBV7-9,-,ASSFDFTDTQY
TRBJ2-5,TRBV15,TRBD1,ATSRDTGVRETQY
TRBJ1-4,TRBV30,-,AWSQGTNEKLF
TRBJ2-7,TRBV7-2,TRBD1,ASSPGQGGLTEQY
TRBJ2-3,TRBV9,-,ASSASGTDTQY
TRBJ2-1,TRBV19,TRBD2,ASSIGAGSIYNEQF
TRBJ2-2,TRBV5-1,-,ASSLDPGAGGELF
TRBJ2-2,TRBV28,-,ASSLPPGTGELF
TRBJ1-1,TRBV2,-,ASSRRLSNTEAF